A single T cell receptor beta chain is shown here with its context. This clone's antigen is unknown. Qualities for individual bases were not recorded, and no much larger clone is one base off. The cohort consisted of approximately 670 healthy bone marrow donors. Cohort members were all nominally healthy when sampled, although unrecorded immune exposures were likely present. The donor tested CMV seropositive, placing the donor among the 310 or so seropositive members of the cohort. A peripheral blood sample was provided by each donor, and peripheral blood mononuclear cells were used for TCR beta sequencing. The Qiagen DNeasy Blood Extraction Kit was used to extract genomic DNA from the blood cell samples. Taken from the germline V gene, the CDR1 and CDR2 loops are SGHDN and FVKESK. Deletion took 0 bases off V and 10 bases off J, with a span of 21 bases between the germline ends. The CDR3 starts with the cysteine, ends with the phenylalanine, and has 16 residues. Only the CDR3 part of the read is kept: 48 bases, read in frame from the first base.

The library was generated by the immunoSEQ multiplex PCR assay. For the multiplex PCR, a mixture combining 60 forward primers for TCR Vbeta segments and 13 reverse primers for TCR Jbeta segments was used. The CDR3 region of rearranged TCR beta genes was amplified from genomic DNA with a multiplex PCR assay. Amplified TCR beta libraries were sequenced as 87-base-pair reads on the Illumina HiSeq System. Concerning the study's data processing: A later analysis counted approximately 76 million unique TCR beta chains across the 670 or so repertoires, and 10 million to 12 million of these chains were shared by at least two donors. A nearest-neighbor algorithm error-corrected the raw reads and collapsed the reads into unique sequences, merging closely related sequences to remove PCR and sequencing errors. Alignment of CDR3 sequences to IMGT reference sequences was used to assign V, D and J gene segments. Each retained sequence needed at least a six-nucleotide match to both a V gene segment and a J gene segment. A rearrangement counted as productive if the CDR3 had no stop codons and remained in frame with V and J, and every other rearrangement counted as non-productive. CDR3 was defined according to IMGT convention as the region running from the second conserved V-encoded cysteine to the conserved J-encoded phenylalanine. In an earlier analysis of more than 550 of the donors, sequences lacking an unambiguous match to a single V gene segment were excluded. In an earlier analysis of 450 to 700 of the donors, V segments were called functional above 56.7% productive rearrangements and were called segregating when the between-donor standard deviation exceeded 5%. A statistical classification framework was developed to diagnose cytomegalovirus status using the catalog of TCR beta chain sequences. In a later analysis, V and J genes were assigned by comparing TCR nucleotide sequences against IMGT/GENE-DB human TR gene sequences. A later analysis assigned CDR3 sequences and most-parsimonious VDJ recombination scenarios with the TCRdist pipeline. In a later analysis, each TCR beta chain was defined by its CDR3 amino acid sequence together with its V-gene family, and reads without a unique V-gene family were excluded. To address suspected cross-contamination and a sequencing artifact, a later analysis removed approximately 600 highly shared, low-generation-probability nucleotide sequences. A later analysis calculated a clonal expansion index for each public chain from normalized within-repertoire ranks of inferred template counts. Generation probabilities in a later analysis came from a VDJ recombination model fitted to out-of-frame rearrangements, and those results were checked against IGoR. In a later analysis, TCR-TCR, TCR-HLA and TCR-CMV co-occurrence was scored with hypergeometric tests, and a repertoire-size bias correction was applied to TCR pairs. To estimate false discovery rates, a later analysis permuted the HLA or CMV assignments 20 times. In a later analysis, co-occurring TCRs were grouped with DBSCAN, and TCRdist sequence similarity was added when clustering was performed within HLA-allele-positive subsets. Co-occurrence clustering excluded repertoires with fewer than 30,000 or more than 120,000 public chains, plus five with anomalous nucleotide sharing. Here the immuneACCESS table is served through TCRdb, limited to in-frame sequences with V and J called. Missing clones are a known gap in these copies; in checked studies unresolved V genes cover under half, and the rest lacks a known reason. For V, J and clone size, that table is used; D and trimming come from the DNA. This sample comprises 150,000 to 200,000 clones, about 71% of them detected only once. The ten largest clones take up 2.5% to 3% of the sample.

The source of the sample is a study of cytomegalovirus exposure and HLA in healthy donors (dated by TCRdb to about 2017). Regarding the research as a whole: An earlier analysis of approximately 550 of the donors reported 250 to 300 Gb of sequence data and roughly 110 million unique TCR beta sequences from roughly 200 million T cells. An early release covering 500 to 750 HLA-typed donors comprised approximately 300 gigabases of sequencing data and about 90 million unique TCR sequences. Among the roughly 400 genotyped donors, about 83% belonged to the genetic ancestry cluster associated with self-reported Caucasian donors. The study aimed to test whether signatures of past pathogen exposure could be identified by cataloging public T cell receptors. Using immunosequencing, the study profiled T cell repertoires from about 610 subjects and related those repertoires to cytomegalovirus serostatus. Besides the first cohort of 500 to 700 subjects, a separate validation cohort made up of 120 different subjects was used. High-throughput TCR immunosequencing, statistical association of individual TCRs with disease status, and machine learning were combined to predict cytomegalovirus infection status. To study patterns of TCR occurrence, a later analysis re-analyzed previously published TCR beta repertoires from 666 donors and added high-resolution HLA genotyping. Rather than drawing on any new phenotypic data, the later analysis identified candidate immune exposures from TCR beta sequences and the way those sequences occurred across donors. An earlier analysis of several hundred of the donors applied high-throughput TCR beta sequencing to assess whether each TCR beta V gene segment acted as functional or pseudogenic. Donor age, sex, ethnicity and CMV serostatus were compiled together with the repertoire data. A later genetic analysis used genome-wide SNP genotypes for 398 of the 666 donors, treating that subset as a discovery cohort. All discovery cohort repertoires had been generated on a single sequencing platform. Class I and class II HLA loci were covered by the typing at four-digit resolution. Typing coverage varied by locus: about 629-640 donors for A, B, C, DRB1 and DQB1; roughly 500 for DQA1; about 570 for DPA1; roughly 450 for DPB1. Four or five DR-DQ haplotypes were handled as single units for association and clustering because linkage in the cohort was strong. Among around 400 genotyped donors of the cohort, an average of about 240,000 unique TCR beta nucleotide sequences were sequenced per donor, roughly 20% of them non-productive.

Findings and caveats that apply to the study as a whole: In a later analysis, most CMV-associated TCR beta chains were found to appear HLA-restricted, with HLA associations seemingly driven largely by CMV exposure. A cluster of highly shared sequence variants was judged likely to represent a technical artifact of the sequencing pipeline. While some public TCRs were present in many individuals, most TCR sequences turned up only very rarely across donors. The study listed approximately 160 TCR beta chains as associated with cytomegalovirus. The presence/absence analyses assumed that sequencing depth was roughly uniform across donors, and that assumption may not be true. In both the original and validation cohorts, the classifier was reported to diagnose cytomegalovirus status with high specificity and sensitivity. A later genetic analysis reported fewer N-insertions in productive TCRs among donors in an Asian-associated ancestry cluster than the approximately 670-donor mean. An association between a missense DCLRE1C variant and V-gene and J-gene trimming of TCR beta chains was found in a later genetic analysis and replicated in an independent cohort. Correlated functional status among segregating V segments might reflect linkage disequilibrium, but an unknown experimental factor could not be ruled out. The authors suggested that the approach could potentially be generalized to other disease states and immunological phenotypes. Because counts were too low, roughly 17 rarely observed V segments, including chromosome 9 orphons, were left out of the earlier analysis of about 500 of the donors. Because HLA typing was unavailable for some donors at each locus, only the typed subset was used in association tests. At a false discovery rate of 0.05, a later analysis linked 15,000 to 20,000 TCR beta sequences to specific HLA alleles. For the cohort, immune exposure information was limited to CMV serostatus. This cohort had only TCR beta chains sequenced, and the lack of alpha or paired-chain data limited which features could be detected. Compared with equally common non-associated chains, HLA-associated TCR beta chains in a later analysis were more clonally expanded and had lower generation probabilities. Strong co-occurrence of HLA alleles, especially DR and DQ, made assigning TCR associations to individual alleles difficult. A further reported finding was that TCR beta sequences accurately predicted the HLA-A and HLA-B alleles for most subjects in the first cohort. In an earlier analysis of roughly 500 of the donors, most TCR beta V segments appeared in productive rearrangements about 87% or about 30% of the time, broadly matching IMGT annotations. Because the 87-base-pair reads could not distinguish some IMGT-functional V segments, including TRBV6-2 and TRBV6-3, those segments were excluded. In vitro tests confirmed that a few of the cytomegalovirus-associated TCR beta chains recognize cytomegalovirus antigens. In a later analysis, the rate of TCR association differed among HLA loci, with DRB1 alleles having the most associated TCRs and HLA-C alleles having the fewest. In a later analysis, several top co-occurrence clusters were reported to appear linked to parvovirus B19, influenza, CMV and Epstein-Barr virus.

The receptor was derived from a woman in her thirties or forties in good health and CMV-seropositive. The material sequenced was PBMCs. The V and J genes are TRBV14 and TRBJ2-5; the D gene is not confidently resolved. The encoded CDR3 is CASSQDLEAHIGVQYF. The sequenced DNA is TGTGCCAGCAGCCAAGACTTAGAGGCCCACATTGGTGTCCAGTACTTC.